This is a list of T cell receptor beta chains from one sample in a study of T cells after somatic rescue of genetic block. Clones were read by immunoSEQ multiplex PCR, and TCRdb kept only the in-frame ones, dropping some. The table shows tens of thousands of clones, with around 93% occurring only once. The source material was peripheral blood mononuclear cells (PBMCs). These receptors were obtained from a man aged 35 to 55. Each CDR3 is given with its conserved first and last residue. D genes are given only for firm matches. The size entry is marked missing in some rows and otherwise reads once, few, many or a size class.

NA,14,NA,TRBJ1-3,TRBV7-2,TGTGCCAGCAGCACCCGACCCATTGGAAACACCATATATTTT,CASSTRPIGNTIYF
TRBD2,17,NA,TRBJ2-1,TRBV18,TGTGCCAGCTCACCGCCGGGACTAGCGGGGAATTACAATGAGCAGTTCTTC,CASSPPGLAGNYNEQFF
TRBD1,15,once,TRBJ2-5,TRBV2,TGTGCCAGCAGTCCGGGACAGGGTTGGGAAGAGACCCAGTACTTC,CASSPGQGWEETQYF
NA,13,NA,TRBJ1-4,TRBV28,TGTGCCAGCAGGGGGGGCGCTAATGAAAAACTGTTTTTT,CASRGGANEKLFF
NA,15,once,TRBJ1-5,TRBV6-1,TGTGCCAGCAGTGCACAGGGTCGGGGCCATCAGCCCCAGCATTTT,CASSAQGRGHQPQHF
NA,15,NA,TRBJ2-1,TRBV28,TGTGCCAGCAGTGTAACAGGAAAAGGTTTCGAGGAGCAGTTCTTC,CASSVTGKGFEEQFF
TRBD2,13,NA,TRBJ2-3,TRBV11-2,TGTGCCAGCAGCCCAGTGGGGACTAGTGCGCAGTATTTT,CASSPVGTSAQYF
TRBD1,13,NA,TRBJ1-1,TRBV25-1,TGTGCCAGCAGTCCAGCAGGGGGCCGTGAAGCTTTCTTT,CASSPAGGREAFF
NA,13,few,TRBJ1-5,TRBV10-3,TGTGCCATCAGTGTGGGGGCCAATCAGCCCCAGCATTTT,CAISVGANQPQHF
NA,16,once,TRBJ2-1,TRBV11-2,TGTGCCAGCAGCTTAGTGGCAGCTCGCTCCTACAATGAGCAGTTCTTC,CASSLVAARSYNEQFF
TRBD1,15,NA,TRBJ1-1,TRBV27,TGTGCCAGCCACCTTACGACAGGGATTAACACTGAAGCTTTCTTT,CASHLTTGINTEAFF
NA,15,NA,TRBJ2-3,TRBV27,TGTGCTACAAATTATCGGGGCCTCACCACAGATACGCAGTATTTT,CATNYRGLTTDTQYF
NA,12,NA,TRBJ1-2,TRBV28,TGTGCCAGCAGTTTAACCACCTATGGCTACACCTTC,CASSLTTYGYTF
NA,14,NA,TRBJ1-2,TRBV10-3,TGTGCCATCAGTGCTGGTGAGGCGGACTATGGCTACACCTTC,CAISAGEADYGYTF
NA,14,NA,TRBJ2-1,TRBV7-2,TGTGCCAGCAGCCGGGACACCGCCTACAATGAGCAGTTCTTC,CASSRDTAYNEQFF
NA,18,NA,TRBJ2-7,TRBV5-4,TGTGCCAGCAGCCGCGGCGGGACCTTGGAATATGGGGGGCGAGAGCAGTACTTC,CASSRGGTLEYGGREQYF
NA,12,NA,TRBJ2-7,TRBV5-4,TGTGCCAGCAGCTTCGGTGAGGGCGAGCAGTACTTC,CASSFGEGEQYF
NA,15,NA,TRBJ1-4,TRBV6-1,TGTGCCAGCAGGTGGGGGAGGCAATATAATGAAAAACTGTTTTTT,CASRWGRQYNEKLFF
NA,14,NA,TRBJ1-1,TRBV4-2,TGTGCCAGCAGCCAAAAGACCCAGAACACTGAAGCTTTCTTT,CASSQKTQNTEAFF
NA,14,NA,TRBJ2-1,TRBV7-9,TGTGCCAGTACCGAGGGAGACTCCTACAATGAGCAGTTCTTC,CASTEGDSYNEQFF
NA,15,NA,TRBJ2-7,TRBV6-5,TGTGCCAGCAGTTCCTCAGCCGGGAGCTTCTACGAGCAGTACTTC,CASSSSAGSFYEQYF
NA,15,NA,TRBJ1-4,TRBV5-5,TGTGCCAGCAGCCCACTTGTCTGGGAGCATGAAAAACTGTTTTTT,CASSPLVWEHEKLFF
NA,11,NA,TRBJ2-7,TRBV28,TGTGCCAGCAGTCACGGTTACGAGCAGTACTTC,CASSHGYEQYF
TRBD2,15,NA,TRBJ2-1,TRBV18,TGTGCCAGCTCAGAGGGACTAGCACCTCAGTATGAGCAGTTCTTC,CASSEGLAPQYEQFF
NA,13,NA,TRBJ1-1,TRBV5-1,TGCGCCAGCAGCTTGGCCCCGGACACTGAAGCTTTCTTT,CASSLAPDTEAFF
NA,17,once,TRBJ1-4,TRBV12-1,TGTGCCAGCAGCTTTGAGGGTTTGGGGGCAGGGGGAGAAAAACTGTTTTTT,CASSFEGLGAGGEKLFF
NA,16,NA,TRBJ2-3,TRBV5-8,TGTGCCAGCAGCTTGGGAGAGGGCCGTTTCACAGATACGCAGTATTTT,CASSLGEGRFTDTQYF
NA,14,NA,TRBJ1-3,TRBV9,TGTGCCAGCAGCGTAGCGGCTTCTGGAAACACCATATATTTT,CASSVAASGNTIYF
TRBD1,13,NA,TRBJ2-2,TRBV5-1,TGCGCCAGCAGCTGGACAGGGGACCGGGAGCTGTTTTTT,CASSWTGDRELFF
TRBD2,17,NA,TRBJ2-2,TRBV28,TGTGCCAGCAGTTTAGCGGGACTAGCGGGAGCGAAAGGGGAGCTGTTTTTT,CASSLAGLAGAKGELFF
NA,16,NA,TRBJ2-1,TRBV4-3,TGCGCCAGCAGCCAAGGGCCAGGGACTTCCTACAATGAGCAGTTCTTC,CASSQGPGTSYNEQFF
NA,15,NA,TRBJ2-2,TRBV6-6,TGTGCCACCGAATTGAGATTGACGAACACCGGGGAGCTGTTTTTT,CATELRLTNTGELFF
TRBD1,15,NA,TRBJ2-7,TRBV7-9,TGTGCCAGCAGTGTTACAGGGGGGATGTCCTACGAGCAGTACTTC,CASSVTGGMSYEQYF
TRBD2,14,NA,TRBJ2-1,TRBV5-1,TGCGCCAGCAGCCCGGGACTAGCGGGCAATGAGCAGTTCTTC,CASSPGLAGNEQFF
NA,13,NA,TRBJ2-7,TRBV5-4,TGTGCCACCGGGGGCCAGAGTACCTACGAGCAGTACTTC,CATGGQSTYEQYF
NA,14,NA,TRBJ2-2,TRBV6-5,TGTGCCAGCAGGCAAACAGGAGGCCACGGGGAGCTGTTTTTT,CASRQTGGHGELFF
TRBD1,14,NA,TRBJ1-1,TRBV5-4,TGTGCCAGCAGCTCAAGACAGGGGAACACTGAAGCTTTCTTT,CASSSRQGNTEAFF
TRBD1,15,NA,TRBJ2-2,TRBV2,TGTGCCAGCAGTCGACAGGGGAAGAACACCGGGGAGCTGTTTTTT,CASSRQGKNTGELFF
NA,15,NA,TRBJ1-2,TRBV10-2,TGCGCCAGCAGTGAGTACACCCGGAGAGAGGATGGCTACACCTTC,CASSEYTRREDGYTF
NA,14,few,TRBJ2-5,TRBV15,TGTGCCACCAGCAGAGACCAGGGCCTGGAGACCCAGTACTTC,CATSRDQGLETQYF
NA,15,NA,TRBJ1-1,TRBV19,TGTGCCAGTAGCCGACCCTCGGGGGATTCCACTGAAGCTTTCTTT,CASSRPSGDSTEAFF
TRBD2,14,NA,TRBJ2-1,TRBV27,TGTGCCAGCAGTTTATGGGAGGGCGTCGATGAGCAGTTCTTC,CASSLWEGVDEQFF
NA,13,NA,TRBJ2-4,TRBV21-1,TGTGCCAGCAGCAAGCGGGCCAAAAACATTCAGTACTTC,CASSKRAKNIQYF
NA,19,NA,TRBJ1-1,TRBV19,TGTGCCAGTAGTATTCAGCCCCCCCCGGGACAATGGTTGTCCACTGAAGCTTTCTTT,CASSIQPPPGQWLSTEAFF
TRBD1,15,NA,TRBJ1-5,TRBV6-6,TGTGCCAGCAGTTTGGGACAGTATAGCAATCAGCCCCAGCATTTT,CASSLGQYSNQPQHF
TRBD1,16,NA,TRBJ1-1,TRBV5-1,TGCGCCAGCAGCTTGGGGTCACAGGGGGCGGGAACTGAAGCTTTCTTT,CASSLGSQGAGTEAFF
NA,15,NA,TRBJ2-6,TRBV27,TGTGCCAGCAGTTCGACTAAAGCGGGGGCCAACGTCCTGACTTTC,CASSSTKAGANVLTF
TRBD1,14,NA,TRBJ2-3,TRBV10-3,TGTGCCATCAGGGGGGGACAGGGGGCAGATACGCAGTATTTT,CAIRGGQGADTQYF
NA,13,once,TRBJ1-5,TRBV18,TGTGCCAGCTCACCCGGAGGGTCTCAGCCCCAGCATTTT,CASSPGGSQPQHF